This TCR beta chain comes out of a study of T cells in localized non-small cell lung cancer. Study observations and caveats: Median approximately 58 top-100 tumor clones were shared with paired adjacent lung. Clonality of T cells reached its maximum in uninvolved adjacent lung, surpassing tumor. Since sequencing was restricted to only one region of the tumor, intratumor heterogeneity remains a possibility.

Measured with immunoSEQ multiplex PCR; TCRdb has only the in-frame clones, and not every one. The repertoire includes about 40,000 clones, roughly 86% of them detected once, and about 6.5% sits in the top ten. This CDR3 is 11 amino acids long. The V gene's germline CDR1 is ENHRY and CDR2 SYGVKD. Trimming removed 11 bases at V and 2 bases at J, with 10 bases between. This clone was observed a few times. The antigen is unknown. This chain links TRBV10-3 with TRBJ2-7; possibly TRBD2 for D (5 bases). The receptor was derived from a man between 40 and 75 years old with stage I lung adenocarcinoma. Sequences were derived from peripheral blood, sampled before any cancer treatment. The DNA for the CDR3 is TGTGCCGTTCGGACTCCCTACGAGCAGTACTTC. This encodes CAVRTPYEQYF.